This T cell receptor (beta chain) was sequenced for a study of cytomegalovirus exposure and HLA in healthy donors (TCRdb year 2017). At the level of the whole study: An earlier analysis of 587 of the donors reported about 260 Gb of sequence data and 117 million unique TCR beta sequences obtained from around 190 million T cells. The aim of the study was to test whether cataloging public T cell receptors could identify signatures of past pathogen exposure. Among the roughly 370 genotyped donors, 75% to 90% belonged to the genetic ancestry cluster associated with self-reported Caucasian donors. In a later genetic analysis, genome-wide SNP genotypes for about three fifths of the 666 donors were used, and that subset was treated as a discovery cohort. Rather than using new phenotypic data, the later analysis identified candidate immune exposures from TCR beta sequences and from how often those sequences occurred across donors. Alongside the repertoire data, information on donor age, sex, ethnicity and CMV serostatus was compiled. To predict cytomegalovirus infection status, the study brought together high-throughput TCR immunosequencing, statistical association of individual TCRs with disease status, and machine learning. A separate validation cohort of 100 to 150 different subjects was used in addition to the roughly 670-subject first cohort. The number of typed donors differed by locus: roughly 629-640 for A, B, C, DRB1 and DQB1; 500 to 550 for DQA1; around 610 for DPA1; and around 490 for DPB1. HLA typing included class I and class II loci at four-digit resolution. An earlier analysis of around 580 of the donors used high-throughput TCR beta sequencing to judge whether each TCR beta V gene segment behaved as functional or pseudogenic. The T cell repertoires of around 730 subjects were profiled by immunosequencing and related to cytomegalovirus serostatus. All discovery cohort repertoires had been generated using a single sequencing platform. A later analysis re-analyzed previously published TCR beta repertoires from about 730 donors and added high-resolution HLA genotyping to study TCR occurrence patterns. Among about 400 genotyped donors of the cohort, an average of around 220,000 unique TCR beta nucleotide sequences was sequenced per donor, of which 15% to 20% were non-productive. Because of strong linkage in the cohort, four to six DR-DQ haplotypes were treated as single units for association and clustering. About 300 gigabases of sequencing data and approximately 85 million unique TCR sequences were included in an early release covering around 650 HLA-typed donors. What the research found in general, with its limitations: Because HLA typing was unavailable for some donors at each locus, only the typed subset was used in association tests. Linkage disequilibrium might explain the correlated functional status among segregating V segments, but an unknown experimental factor could not be ruled out. According to a later genetic analysis, donors in an Asian-associated ancestry cluster had fewer N-insertions in productive TCRs than the approximately 670-donor mean. A later analysis found that HLA-associated TCR beta chains were more clonally expanded and had lower generation probabilities than equally common non-associated chains. In this cohort, only TCR beta chains were sequenced, and detectable features were limited by the absence of alpha or paired-chain data. The study listed over 150 TCR beta chains as associated with cytomegalovirus. Several of the top co-occurrence clusters appeared to be linked to parvovirus B19, influenza, CMV and Epstein-Barr virus, according to a later analysis. A later genetic analysis associated a missense DCLRE1C variant with V-gene and J-gene trimming of TCR beta chains, and an independent cohort replicated the association. The only immune exposure information available for the cohort was CMV serostatus. Most TCR sequences were observed very rarely across donors, whereas some public TCRs were present in many individuals. The authors suggested that the approach could potentially be extended to other disease states and immunological phenotypes. In an earlier analysis of 450 to 750 of the donors, most TCR beta V segments appeared in productive rearrangements about 90% or about 30% of the time, broadly matching IMGT annotations. The earlier analysis of 587 of the donors excluded some 16 rarely observed V segments, including chromosome 9 orphons, because counts were too low. A later analysis associated approximately 17,000 TCR beta sequences with specific HLA alleles at a false discovery rate of 0.05. The classifier was reported to diagnose cytomegalovirus status with high specificity and sensitivity in both the original and validation cohorts. A further reported finding was that TCR beta sequences accurately predicted the HLA-A and HLA-B alleles for most subjects in the first cohort. In a later analysis, the rate of TCR association differed among HLA loci, with DRB1 alleles having the most associated TCRs and HLA-C alleles having the fewest. In vitro tests confirmed that a few of the cytomegalovirus-associated TCR beta chains recognize cytomegalovirus antigens. Assigning TCR associations to individual alleles was difficult when HLA alleles, especially DR and DQ, strongly co-occurred. The presence/absence analyses assumed that sequencing depth was roughly uniform across donors, and that assumption may not be true. The sequencing pipeline was judged likely to have produced a cluster of highly shared sequence variants as a technical artifact. In a later analysis, most CMV-associated TCR beta chains were found to appear HLA-restricted, with HLA associations seemingly driven largely by CMV exposure.

The cohort consisted of hundreds of healthy bone marrow donors. At the time of sampling, every cohort member was nominally healthy, though immune exposures that went unrecorded were likely present. The donor was CMV seropositive and belonged to the group of 250 to 300 seropositive cohort members. Each donor provided a peripheral blood sample, and peripheral blood mononuclear cells were used for TCR beta sequencing. Genomic DNA extraction from the blood cell samples was performed with the Qiagen DNeasy Blood Extraction Kit. This clone was recorded only once. Its antigen target is currently unknown. No base qualities exist here, and no much larger clone lies one base off it. To prepare the library, the immunoSEQ multiplex PCR assay was applied. The multiplex PCR relied on a mix of 60 forward primers for TCR Vbeta segments and 13 reverse primers for TCR Jbeta segments. The CDR3 region of rearranged TCR beta genes was amplified from genomic DNA by a multiplex PCR assay. Amplified TCR beta libraries were sequenced as 87-base-pair reads on the Illumina HiSeq System. The paper's data handling went like this. A later analysis tallied 75 million to 95 million unique TCR beta chains across the 600 to 700 repertoires, and around 10 million of those chains were shared by two or more donors. Raw reads were error-corrected and collapsed into unique sequences with a nearest-neighbor algorithm that merged closely related sequences to remove PCR and sequencing errors. Alignment of CDR3 sequences to IMGT reference sequences was used to assign V, D and J gene segments. For a sequence to be retained, a match of at least six nucleotides was required to both a V gene segment and a J gene segment. Rearrangements were classified as productive when the CDR3 lacked stop codons and remained in frame with V and J, and all other rearrangements were classified as non-productive. CDR3 was defined according to IMGT convention as the region running from the second conserved V-encoded cysteine to the conserved J-encoded phenylalanine. In an earlier analysis of approximately 590 of the donors, sequences lacking an unambiguous match to a single V gene segment were excluded. In an earlier analysis of several hundred of the donors, V segments were called functional above 56.7% productive rearrangements and were called segregating when the between-donor standard deviation exceeded 5%. A statistical classification framework was built for diagnosing cytomegalovirus status from the catalog of TCR beta chain sequences. In a later analysis, V and J genes were assigned by comparing TCR nucleotide sequences against IMGT/GENE-DB human TR gene sequences. The TCRdist pipeline was used in a later analysis to assign CDR3 sequences and most-parsimonious VDJ recombination scenarios. In a later analysis, every TCR beta chain was defined by the combination of its CDR3 amino acid sequence and its V-gene family, and reads without a unique V-gene family were dropped. A later analysis removed several hundred highly shared, low-generation-probability nucleotide sequences to deal with suspected cross-contamination and a sequencing artifact. In a later analysis, a clonal expansion index for each public chain was calculated from normalized within-repertoire ranks of inferred template counts. In a later analysis, generation probabilities were computed using a VDJ recombination model fitted to out-of-frame rearrangements, and the results were checked against IGoR. A later analysis scored TCR-TCR, TCR-HLA and TCR-CMV co-occurrence with hypergeometric tests, applying a repertoire-size bias correction to TCR pairs. False discovery rates were estimated in a later analysis by permuting HLA or CMV assignments 20 times. In a later analysis, co-occurring TCRs were grouped using DBSCAN, and TCRdist sequence similarity was added for clustering within HLA-allele-positive subsets. Repertoires with fewer than 30,000 or more than 120,000 public chains were left out of co-occurrence clustering, as were five repertoires with anomalous nucleotide sharing. TCRdb mirrors the immuneACCESS table, restricted to in-frame sequences. Some clones are absent from its copies; in checked studies, under half trace to an unresolved V gene, and the reason for the others is unknown. The V and J calls and the clone size are those of that table, but D and trimming were determined from the DNA. The sample profile shows roughly 130,000 clones; about 73% of them were found once. The ten biggest clones cover 5.5% to 7.5% of the sample.

The TCR was taken from a woman between 50 and 59 years old in good health and CMV-seropositive. The sequencing sample was made of PBMCs.

CDR3 protein: CASRQGGEQFF. The sequenced DNA: TGCGCCAGCAGGCAGGGTGGCGAGCAGTTCTTC. The sequence joins TRBV5-1 to TRBJ2-1; 5 matching bases give a weak D call of TRBD1. There are 11 amino acids in the CDR3, from cysteine to phenylalanine inclusive. Of all the DNA, just the CDR3 is kept, 33 bases in frame from base 1. Based on the germline V gene, the CDR1 and CDR2 sequences are SGHRS and YFSETQ. The V and J ends are trimmed by 5 bases and 10 bases, leaving 10 bases between them.